The sequence of this T cell receptor delta chain was determined in a study of γδ T cells in repeated Plasmodium falciparum infection. Study information: Age- and gender-matched Australian children served as comparison for malaria-exposed Malian children. Malaria-naive adults were infected with P. falciparum NF54 four times over around 600 days.

With 0 bases removed from V and 0 bases from J, the gap between germline ends came to 29 bases. This CDR3 has 23 residues. Germline V lookup: CDR1 TSWWSYY, CDR2 QGS. Gammadelta T cells were flow-sorted from PBMC into Vgamma9/Vdelta2+ and Vdelta2-negative populations for bulk analysis. TCRdb re-called the multiplex PCR reads using CATT. This table has 85,000 to 100,000 delta-chain clones, roughly 0.98% appearing once. Overall study findings and caveats: Vdelta2-negative gammadelta repertoires, largely Vdelta1+, seemingly showed infection-driven waves of new clonal selection. Many TCRgamma sequences overlapped between individuals in stable Vgamma9/Vdelta2+ repertoires.

This clone was found a few times. Its specificity is not known. The TCRdb protein, from a much larger clone, departs from this DNA's translation at residue 14, likely by read error; the protein shown derives from the DNA. Sequenced material: gamma-delta T cells from blood. The chain is built from TRDV1 and TRDJ2; maybe TRDD2 (5 bases). The receptor was derived from a pool of human donors (malaria-infected and uninfected, not separated). The CDR3 sequence: CALGELLPLLYYLEPSLTAQLFF. CDR3 nucleotides: TGTGCTCTTGGGGAACTGTTGCCTCTCCTATACTACTTGGAGCCCTCTTTGACAGCACAACTCTTCTTT.